The clone carrying this T cell receptor beta chain was counted ten times or more. As yet, its antigen is unknown. This entry is derived from a study of human T cells and chemical hapten exposure. Study-wide context: Patients got weekly scalp diphenylcyclopropenone doses over the approximately 25-week study.

One entry per CDR3 protein, called by TCRdb with MiXCR from the RACE reads. The table shows about 89,000 distinct CDR3 sequences, with about a tenth occurring only once. Study conclusions and caveats: With regard to DPC sensitization, TCRs above 1 in 1000 frequency did not change.

The CDR3 has 15 residues. Germline V gives CDR1 ENHRY, CDR2 SYGVKD. V gave up 6 bases and J gave up 10 bases, with 24 bases separating them. Time point meaning: pre-sensitization, week 0. Specified treatment: therapeutic diphenylcyclopropenone sensitization with weekly scalp DPC. This TCR was sampled from a woman aged 60-70 years with alopecia areata. Some clones in this sample may be carry-over from other donors' samples. This material consisted of whole blood, taken in connection with sensitization to the hapten diphenylcyclopropenone (DPC). The V and J genes are TRBV10-3 and TRBJ1-1; the D is unclear. The CDR3 nucleotides are TGTGCCATCAGCCCTCCTTCCGAAGACGGGCGACGAGCTTTCTTT. The encoded protein is CAISPPSEDGRRAFF.